The present T cell receptor beta chain was sequenced within a study of cytomegalovirus exposure and HLA in healthy donors. Study conclusions and caveats: For most TCR sequences rarity was the rule, although some public TCRs occurred in many donors. Cytomegalovirus association was listed for under 200 TCR beta chains. The TCR clusters that emerged in the first cohort tended, a later analysis found, to co-occur in the 120 or so validation repertoires.

Germline lookup yields CDR1 MNHEY and CDR2 SMNVEV (reference sequence). The CDR3 is 11 residues long. Separate from the approximately 700-subject first cohort was the approximately 120-subject validation cohort, to which the donors belonged. This table comes from immunoSEQ multiplex PCR, and its TCRdb copy is limited to in-frame clones, with some not included. The sample lists about 140,000 clones, about 86% occurring once. On this clone itself: Its antigen is not identified. The germline gene is not matched at one end of the junction; a read error may be the cause.

This TCR was sampled from a man between 18 and 29 years old in good health and CMV-seronegative. This chain links TRBV27 with TRBJ2-1; D not resolved. The sequencing sample was made of PBMCs. CDR3 loop: CASSLRGEEFF. CDR3 bases: TGTGCCAGCAGTTTACGTGGTGAGGAGTTCTTC.